One and the same sample provided the 27 T cell receptor beta chains below, sequenced in a study of cytomegalovirus exposure and HLA in healthy donors. PCR involved 60 Vbeta and 13 Jbeta primers. Sequenced by immunoSEQ multiplex PCR; TCRdb stores in-frame clones only, minus some. Altogether fewer than 85,000 clones are present, around 70% being singletons, with the ten largest covering around 10%. Specimen: PBMCs. These receptors were collected from a middle-aged woman in good health and CMV-seropositive.

There are a few counts of this clone. The rearrangement uses TRBV25-1 and TRBJ1-1; D is ambiguous. The CDR3 is made up of 13 amino acids. In germline, CDR1 is MGHDK, CDR2 SYGVNS. V shed 3 bases and J shed 4 bases, with 9 bases lying between them. This CDR3 reads CASSEEGSTEAFF. The CDR3 DNA is TGTGCCAGCAGTGAGGAGGGAAGCACTGAAGCTTTCTTT.

V usage is TRBV5-6 and J usage is TRBJ2-5, with TRBD1 identical over 11 bases. The CDR3 has 15 amino acids. Germline CDR1 is SGHDT and CDR2 is YYEEEE. The J segment lost 6 bases and the V segment lost 0 bases, leaving 4 bases of the junction unmatched. CDR3 sequence: CASSLGDRGFKTQYF. The CDR3 region has the DNA TGTGCCAGCAGCTTGGGGGACAGGGGGTTTAAGACCCAGTACTTC.

This chain connects TRBV6-5 to TRBJ2-5; TRBD2 aligns across 7 bases. Losses at the gene ends were 6 bases for V and 5 bases for J; bases not matched to a gene: 9. CDR1 and CDR2 (germline): MNHEY, SVGAGI. CDR3 length: 14 residues. The CDR3 protein is CASSAWGGGETQYF. The CDR3 DNA reads TGTGCCAGCAGCGCCTGGGGGGGAGGGGAGACCCAGTACTTC.

V usage is TRBV10-3 and J usage is TRBJ1-2, with D perhaps matching TRBD1 (5 bases). CDR3 length: 13 amino acids. Germline lookup yields CDR1 ENHRY and CDR2 SYGVKD. The germline V and J ends were trimmed by 6 bases and 4 bases, with 12 bases remaining between them. CDR3 region: CAISLGRGYGYTF. The CDR3, as DNA: TGTGCCATCAGCCTAGGAAGGGGCTATGGCTACACCTTC.

The genes are TRBV5-6 and TRBJ1-5; D gene unclear. The CDR3 covers 12 residues. The germline gives CDR1 SGHDT, CDR2 YYEEEE. The V end lost 3 bases, the J end lost 3 bases, and 4 bases lay between the germline ends. The CDR3 DNA sequence: TGTGCCAGCAGCTCGTACAATCAGCCCCAGCATTTT. It translates to CASSSYNQPQHF.

The chain recombines TRBV7-9 with TRBJ1-3; D is uncertain. The V end was cut by 5 bases, the J end by 1 base, with 9 bases between. The germline V gene encodes CDR1 SEHNR and CDR2 FQNEAQ (reference sequence). This CDR3 comprises 14 residues. The CDR3 DNA reads as TGTGCCAGCAGCCCAGATTTGTCTGGAAACACCATATATTTT. Translating gives CASSPDLSGNTIYF.

CDR3 nucleotides: TGTGCCACCAGCAGAGATGTGGGGGGTAGTGGCTACACCTTC. This encodes CATSRDVGGSGYTF. The chain links TRBV15 to TRBJ1-2; D perhaps matches TRBD1 (5 bases). The CDR3 sequence is 14 residues long. V gave up 0 bases and J gave up 7 bases, with 12 bases separating them. Germline values: CDR1 LNHNV, CDR2 YYDKDF (reference sequence).

The chain uses TRBV30 and TRBJ1-1; D unresolved. Germline CDR1 and CDR2: GTSNPN and SVGIG (reference sequence). Trimming took 2 bases from V and 2 from J, leaving 9 bases between them. The CDR3 is 13 residues long. CDR3 bases: TGTGCCTGGAGTTCCTTTTTAAACACTGAAGCTTTCTTT. This sequence encodes CAWSSFLNTEAFF. The full variable domain, with the rest looked up from reference TRBV30 and TRBJ1-1, is SQTIHQWPATLVQPVGSPLSLECTVEGTSNPNLYWYRQAAGRGLQLLFYSVGIGQISSEVPQNLSASRPQDRQFILSSKKLLLSDSGFYLCAWSSFLNTEAFFGQGTRLTVV.

The chain combines TRBV6-6 with TRBJ1-1, with no clear D. V gave up 2 bases and J gave up 6 bases, with 13 bases separating them. The V gene's germline CDR1 is MNHNY and CDR2 SVGAGI (reference sequence). This CDR3 has 14 residues. The CDR3 DNA is TGTGCCAGCAGTTACCCGGGAGATAGCTCTGAAGCTTTCTTT. It translates to CASSYPGDSSEAFF.

Concerning this clone: This likely comes from a read error, as the CDR3 has no conserved phenylalanine or tryptophan at its end. The CDR3 DNA is TGTGCCAGCAGCTCCCTAGACCGGACAGAAGCGAACACCGGGGAGCTGTTTCTT. The encoded protein is CASSSLDRTEANTGELFL. The V and J genes are TRBV7-6 and TRBJ2-2; D perhaps matches TRBD1 (6 bases). The V and J ends lost 4 bases and 0 bases respectively, with 18 bases between them. The CDR3 covers 18 residues. The germline CDR1 and CDR2 sequences are SGHVS and FNYEAQ.

The chain combines TRBV7-2 with TRBJ1-5; D is unresolved. Germline CDR1 SGHTA, CDR2 FQGNSA. The CDR3 spans 16 residues. V lost 4 bases and J lost 5, with 18 bases in between. The CDR3 DNA reads as TGTGCCAGCAGCTCGTATGGCTGGGCAGATGATCAGCCCCAGCATTTT. This codes for CASSSYGWADDQPQHF.

This chain connects TRBV29-1 to TRBJ1-1, with a possible D match to TRBD1 (6 bases). The CDR3 spans 12 residues. Germline V gene lookup returns CDR1 SQVTM and CDR2 ANQGSEA. Deletions cut 6 bases from V and 0 bases from J, with 8 bases between. CDR3 sequence: CSVNRVNTEAFF. In nucleotides, the CDR3 is TGCAGCGTCAACAGGGTGAACACTGAAGCTTTCTTT.

This clone showed up just a few times. The rearrangement links TRBV19 to TRBJ2-3; D unresolved. There are 16 residues in the CDR3. V was cut by 2 bases and J by 4 bases, with 16 bases left in between. CDR1 is LNHDA and CDR2 is SQIVND in the germline V gene (reference sequence). The CDR3 reads CASSINGPINPDTQYF. The CDR3 region has the DNA TGTGCCAGTAGTATAAATGGCCCAATAAACCCAGATACGCAGTATTTT.

This chain connects TRBV13 to TRBJ2-3; 12 nucleotides agree with TRBD2. V lost 4 bases and J lost 5; bases outside the gene matches: 7. Per the germline V gene, CDR1 is PRHDT and CDR2 is FYEKMQ (reference sequence). This CDR3 contains 16 residues. CDR3 amino acids: CASSSRLAGVQDTQYF. In DNA form, the CDR3 reads TGTGCCAGCAGCTCTCGACTAGCGGGAGTCCAAGATACGCAGTATTTT.

This clone is deemed medium-sized. The gene calls are TRBV28 and TRBJ1-5; the D is unclear. The V end was cut by 1 base, the J end by 6 bases, with 10 bases between. Germline V gene sequence: CDR1 MDHEN, CDR2 SYDVKM. The CDR3 loop spans 14 amino acids. The CDR3 nucleotides read TGTGCCAGCAGTTTATTAGCAGAGATTCAGCCCCAGCATTTT. Translated, it gives CASSLLAEIQPQHF. Drawing the rest from reference TRBV28 and TRBJ1-5, the complete variable domain is DVKVTQSSRYLVKRTGEKVFLECVQDMDHENMFWYRQDPGLGLRLIYFSYDVKMKEKGDIPEGYSVSREKKERFSLILESASTNQTSMYLCASSLLAEIQPQHFGDGTRLSIL.

V gene TRBV13 combines with J gene TRBJ1-3; no definite D call. Germline V lookup: CDR1 PRHDT, CDR2 FYEKMQ (reference sequence). Trimming took off 5 bases at V and 8 bases at J, with 13 bases between the two ends. This CDR3 has 13 amino acids. For the CDR3, the DNA is TGTGCCAGCAGCCGTCGCGCCGGGTACACCATATATTTT. It yields the protein CASSRRAGYTIYF.

In the case of this clone: Its ends do not fully match the called genes, so a read error is possible. The chain joins TRBV30 to TRBJ1-2; 9 bases map to TRBD1. The CDR3 covers 14 residues. The V gene's germline CDR1 is GTSNPN and CDR2 SVGIG (reference sequence). The CDR3 region has the DNA TGTGTCTGGAGTGTACTCCGACAGGGGGATGGCTACACCTTC. It codes for CVWSVLRQGDGYTF.

This clone was detected a few times. V usage is TRBV7-9 and J usage is TRBJ1-3; 7 bases agree with TRBD1. Unmatched junction bases numbered 5, after V lost 3 bases and J lost 0 bases. Germline V gives CDR1 SEHNR, CDR2 FQNEAQ (reference sequence). CDR3 length equals 16 residues. The CDR3 DNA sequence: TGTGCCAGCAGCTTCGGACAGGCATACTCTGGAAACACCATATATTTT. Translating gives CASSFGQAYSGNTIYF.

This chain links TRBV13 with TRBJ1-2; 8 bases align to TRBD1. Germline V gives CDR1 PRHDT, CDR2 FYEKMQ (reference sequence). The V gene end was trimmed by 6 bases and the J gene end by 4 bases; junction bases not matched to a gene: 10. This CDR3 contains 15 residues. The CDR3 DNA is TGTGCCAGCAGTGCACAACCGGGACAGGTCTATGGCTACACCTTC. It specifies CASSAQPGQVYGYTF.

The V and J genes are TRBV4-1 and TRBJ2-3; D might be TRBD1 (6 bases). The length of the CDR3 is 16 residues. The V end was cut by 2 bases, the J end by 0 bases, with 12 bases between. Germline V CDR1 and CDR2: MGHRA, YSYEKL. CDR3 DNA sequence: TGCGCCAGCAGCCAACTCCAGGGGTCTAGCACAGATACGCAGTATTTT. It is translated as CASSQLQGSSTDTQYF.

The chain recombines TRBV6-1 with TRBJ2-2; no definite D call. Germline CDR1 and CDR2: MNHNS and SASEGT. The CDR3 is made up of 15 amino acids. Trimming took 3 bases from V and 1 from J, leaving 9 bases between them. The CDR3 region is CASSEVVLNTGELFF. Written as DNA, the CDR3 is TGTGCCAGCAGTGAGGTAGTATTGAACACCGGGGAGCTGTTTTTT.

The chain has TRBV5-6 and TRBJ2-7; TRBD1 matches 8 bases. The length of the CDR3 is 14 residues. The germline V gene encodes CDR1 SGHDT and CDR2 YYEEEE. V lost 5 bases, J lost 5 bases, and 9 bases stayed unmatched. The CDR3 spells CASRRQGARHEQYF. In nucleotides, the CDR3 is TGTGCCAGCAGGCGGCAGGGGGCGCGACACGAGCAGTACTTC. Full variable domain (missing parts from reference TRBV5-6 and TRBJ2-7): DAGVTQSPTHLIKTRGQQVTLRCSPKSGHDTVSWYQQALGQGPQFIFQYYEEEERQRGNFPDRFSGHQFPNYSSELNVNALLLGDSALYLCASRRQGARHEQYFGPGTRLTVT.

The chain joins TRBV19 to TRBJ2-2; 9 bases match TRBD1. This CDR3 region has 14 residues. Germline V gene data show CDR1 as LNHDA and CDR2 as SQIVND (reference sequence). V shed 8 bases, J shed 5 bases, and the junction held 6 bases outside the gene matches. CDR3 sequence reads: CASQGTGRTGELFF. CDR3 coding DNA: TGTGCCAGTCAGGGGACAGGGAGAACCGGGGAGCTGTTTTTT.

The rearrangement links TRBV30 to TRBJ2-3; 7 bases agree with TRBD1. The CDR3 sequence is 14 residues long. Trimming at V came to 5 bases and at J to 2 bases, leaving 7 bases not matched to a gene. Germline CDR1 reads GTSNPN; CDR2 reads SVGIG (reference sequence). The CDR3 reads CAWVQGLYTDTQYF. In DNA, the CDR3 is TGTGCCTGGGTACAGGGGCTATACACAGATACGCAGTATTTT. The whole variable domain, remainder taken from reference TRBV30 and TRBJ2-3, is SQTIHQWPATLVQPVGSPLSLECTVEGTSNPNLYWYRQAAGRGLQLLFYSVGIGQISSEVPQNLSASRPQDRQFILSSKKLLLSDSGFYLCAWVQGLYTDTQYFGPGTRLTVL.

The chain links TRBV2 to TRBJ1-6, with D hard to call. V shed 1 base and J shed 6 bases, with 10 bases lying between them. Germline CDR1 reads SNHLY; CDR2 reads FYNNEI. The CDR3 totals 15 residues. CDR3 sequence: CASSEGAGGNSPLHF. CDR3 bases: TGTGCCAGCAGTGAAGGGGCAGGAGGTAATTCACCCCTCCACTTT.

V gene TRBV30 combines with J gene TRBJ1-4; D is undetermined. With 1 base removed from V and 2 bases from J, the gap between germline ends came to 5 bases. CDR1 and CDR2 from the germline V gene are GTSNPN and SVGIG (reference sequence). CDR3 length equals 13 residues. This CDR3 is CAWSAQTNEKLFF. Here the CDR3 DNA reads TGTGCCTGGAGTGCCCAGACTAATGAAAAACTGTTTTTT.

Concerning this clone itself: Other DNA sequences of this sample code for an identical CDR3. The chain is built from TRBV7-9 and TRBJ1-1; 10 nucleotides match TRBD1. Germline values: CDR1 SEHNR, CDR2 FQNEAQ (reference sequence). CDR3 length: 15 residues. After removal of 5 bases from V and 2 bases from J, the junction contained 5 bases not matched to a gene. The CDR3 reads CASSPRQGANTEAFF. The CDR3 region has the DNA TGTGCCAGCAGCCCCCGACAGGGGGCAAACACTGAAGCTTTCTTT.